This T cell receptor beta chain was found in a study of T cell changes during pregnancy in multiple sclerosis. Here immunoSEQ multiplex PCR was the method, and the copy in TCRdb shows in-frame clones only, minus some. The data hold under 40,000 clones, with 85% to 95% observed a single time. Germline assignment: CDR1 SGHVS and CDR2 FNYEAQ. Between the trimmed V and J ends, which lost 2 bases and 5 bases, there was a span of 13 bases. The length of the CDR3 is 14 residues. The material sequenced was CD4+ T cells from peripheral blood mononuclear cells, taken in the third trimester of pregnancy. The sequence was collected from a female donor in good health, enrolled as a control in a pregnancy study. The V call is TRBV7-6, the J call TRBJ2-7; maybe TRBD1 (7 bases). CDR3 nucleotide sequence: TGTGCCAGCAGCTTAAGGGTCAGGGGGGACGAGCAGTACTTC. Protein: CASSLRVRGDEQYF.